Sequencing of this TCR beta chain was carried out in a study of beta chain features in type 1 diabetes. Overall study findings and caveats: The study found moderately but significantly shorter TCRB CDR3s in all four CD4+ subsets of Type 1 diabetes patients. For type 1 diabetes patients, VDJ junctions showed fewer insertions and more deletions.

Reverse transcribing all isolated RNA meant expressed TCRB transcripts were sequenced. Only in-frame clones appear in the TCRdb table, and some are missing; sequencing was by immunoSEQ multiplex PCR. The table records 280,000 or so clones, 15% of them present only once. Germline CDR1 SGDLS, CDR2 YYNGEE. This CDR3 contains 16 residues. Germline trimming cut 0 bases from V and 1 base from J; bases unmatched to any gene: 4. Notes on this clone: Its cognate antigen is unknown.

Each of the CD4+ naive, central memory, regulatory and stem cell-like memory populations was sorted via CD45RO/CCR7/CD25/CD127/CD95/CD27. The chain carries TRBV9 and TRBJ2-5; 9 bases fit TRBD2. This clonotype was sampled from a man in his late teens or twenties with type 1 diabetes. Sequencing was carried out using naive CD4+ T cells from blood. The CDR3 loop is CASSVASGDFQETQYF. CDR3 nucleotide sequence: TGTGCCAGCAGCGTAGCTAGCGGGGATTTCCAAGAGACCCAGTACTTC.